The present TCR beta chain was sequenced within a study of T cells in localized non-small cell lung cancer. Profiling relied on immunoSEQ multiplex PCR, and the TCRdb table lists in-frame clones only, not all of them. There are approximately 31,000 clones in the sample; 85% to 90% occur only once, and approximately 3.8% lies in the top ten. In germline, CDR1 is LNHDA, CDR2 SQIVND (reference sequence). CDR3 length equals 15 residues. The V end lost 5 bases, the J end lost 1 base, and 12 bases lay between the germline ends. Study findings and constraints: Peak T cell clonality was found in uninvolved adjacent lung, exceeding tumor. When the top 100 tumor clones were examined, a median about 60 of them also appeared in the adjacent lung, which was paired and uninvolved. The study linked higher blood T cell density to longer overall survival.

Worth noting for this clone: Its antigen is unidentified.

The rearrangement uses TRBV19 and TRBJ2-4, with D hard to call. This clonotype originated in a male donor aged 60 or older with stage III lung adenocarcinoma. Sequenced material: peripheral blood, taken before any cancer treatment. The CDR3 protein is CASSPPFVAKNIQYF. The DNA of the CDR3 is TGTGCCAGTAGTCCCCCGTTTGTGGCCAAAAACATTCAGTACTTC.